The 16 T cell receptor beta chains below all came from one sample that was sequenced in a study of blood T cell repertoires in COVID-19 (dated by TCRdb to about 2020). Libraries were built with the immunoSEQ multiplex PCR assay. TCRdb holds this immuneACCESS table with in-frame rearrangements only. Some clones are missing; in checked studies, unresolved V genes explain under half, and the rest has no known cause. Recorded for this sample are some 350,000 clones; 88% of them occurred a single time. Clones ranked in the top ten supply 7.3% of the sample. The sequencing input was peripheral blood. The receptors shown here come from a woman aged 70-85 years with COVID-19, enrolled during active disease.

The chain combines TRBV19 with TRBJ2-1; 9 bases agree with TRBD1. The trim removed 8 bases at V and 7 bases at J, leaving 9 bases unmatched. Germline-derived CDR1 and CDR2 are LNHDA and SQIVND (reference sequence). There are 14 residues in the CDR3. The CDR3 bases are TGTGCCAGTTCACATGGACAGGGGAGGAATGAGCAGTTCTTC. Translation gives CASSHGQGRNEQFF.

This rearrangement joins TRBV19 to TRBJ1-5, with no clear D. V was clipped by 4 bases and J by 0 bases, with 7 bases between them. This CDR3 region has 14 residues. Looked up from germline, CDR1 is LNHDA and CDR2 is SQIVND (reference sequence). CDR3 region: CASSKDYSNQPQHF. The DNA for the CDR3 is TGTGCCAGTAGTAAGGACTATAGCAATCAGCCCCAGCATTTT.

The rearrangement joins TRBV5-1 to TRBJ1-3; D unclear. Trimming left V 4 bases short and J 0 bases short, with 8 bases between. This CDR3 region has 14 residues. Germline lookup yields CDR1 SGHRS and CDR2 YFSETQ. The CDR3 protein is CASSPVSSGNTIYF. The DNA of the CDR3 is TGCGCCAGCAGCCCGGTTAGCTCTGGAAACACCATATATTTT.

The chain employs TRBV5-1 and TRBJ1-2, with 10 bases that match TRBD1. The V gene end was trimmed by 4 bases and the J gene end by 8 bases; junction bases not matched to a gene: 5. The CDR3 extends over 13 amino acids. CDR1 SGHRS and CDR2 YFSETQ come from the germline V gene. CDR3 residues: CASSLGQGNGYTF. In DNA, the CDR3 is TGCGCCAGCAGCCTGGGACAGGGGAACGGCTACACCTTC.

This rearrangement joins TRBV5-1 to TRBJ2-2; 7 bases map to TRBD2. CDR1 and CDR2 from the germline V gene are SGHRS and YFSETQ. V was clipped by 4 bases and J by 1 base; unmatched bases: 1. This CDR3 region has 14 residues. The CDR3: CASSPGGNTGELFF. DNA of the CDR3: TGCGCCAGCAGCCCGGGGGGGAACACCGGGGAGCTGTTTTTT.

This clone was found a few times. The chain recombines TRBV28 with TRBJ1-2; 8 bases fit TRBD1. The trim removed 5 bases at V and 8 bases at J, leaving 7 bases unmatched. The CDR3 extends over 13 amino acids. Germline assignment: CDR1 MDHEN and CDR2 SYDVKM. The CDR3 region is CASSAQGVRGYTF. The CDR3 region has the DNA TGTGCCAGCAGTGCACAGGGGGTGAGAGGCTACACCTTC.

In its sample, this clone was seen once. The chain joins TRBV23-1 to TRBJ2-7, with 9 bases matching TRBD2. TRBV23-1 is recorded as an ORF, its role being uncertain. With 0 bases clipped from V and 2 bases from J, the junction kept 17 bases outside the gene matches. This CDR3 region has 20 residues. The CDR3 loop is CASSQSKRCGGVLSAYEQYF. DNA of the CDR3: TGCGCCAGCAGTCAATCGAAACGGTGCGGGGGGGTATTGTCTGCCTACGAGCAGTACTTC.

The V gene is TRBV12-3 or TRBV12-4, the J gene TRBJ1-2; 9 positions agree with TRBD1. Losses at the gene ends were 6 bases for V and 6 bases for J; bases not matched to a gene: 2. CDR3 size: 12 residues. CDR3: CASSWTGDGYTF. CDR3 nucleotide sequence: TGTGCCAGCAGCTGGACAGGGGATGGCTACACCTTC.

This chain uses TRBV27 with TRBJ2-5, with D unresolved. V was shortened by 4 bases and J by 1 base, with 7 bases between the two germline ends. CDR1 and CDR2 from the germline V gene are MNHEY and SMNVEV (reference sequence). The CDR3 runs 13 residues. CDR3 amino acids: CASSSAPQETQYF. The CDR3 nucleotides read TGTGCCAGCAGTTCTGCGCCCCAAGAGACCCAGTACTTC.

Concerning this clone: The sample carries other DNA sequences with the same CDR3. The rearrangement links TRBV20-1 to TRBJ1-2; TRBD1 agrees at 7 bases. Germline CDR1 DFQATT, CDR2 SNEGSKA (reference sequence). The CDR3 has 11 amino acids. J gave up 8 bases and V 6 bases, and 6 bases lay outside the gene matches. For the CDR3, the DNA is TGCAGTGCCCCCCAGGGGGGCGGCTACACCTTC. The encoded protein is CSAPQGGGYTF.

This chain links TRBV6-1 with TRBJ1-4; D possibly corresponds to TRBD1 (5 bases). Germline loops: CDR1 MNHNS, CDR2 SASEGT. The CDR3 spans 15 residues. V lost 1 base, J lost 7 bases, and 13 bases lay in between. Here the CDR3 DNA reads TGTGCCAGCAGTGAAGAAGGGGAATTGGTTGAAAAACTGTTTTTT. Its protein is CASSEEGELVEKLFF.

The J gene is TRBJ2-7, the V gene TRBV2; 10 nucleotides align to TRBD1. Germline CDR1 reads SNHLY; CDR2 reads FYNNEI. CDR3 length: 14 amino acids. Trimming at V came to 8 bases and at J to 3 bases, leaving 7 bases not matched to a gene. For the CDR3, the DNA is TGTGCCAGCCTCTTGGGACAGGGGTTCTACGAGCAGTACTTC. Translating it yields CASLLGQGFYEQYF. Using reference TRBV2 and TRBJ2-7 for the parts outside the CDR3, the full variable domain is EPEVTQTPSHQVTQMGQEVILRCVPISNHLYFYWYRQILGQKVEFLVSFYNNEISEKSEIFDDQFSVERPDGSNFTLKIRSTKLEDSAMYFCASLLGQGFYEQYFGPGTRLTVT.

This clone was found once. The CDR3 loop reads CASRYGQSYEQYF. The CDR3 DNA is TGTGCCAGCAGGTACGGACAGAGCTACGAGCAGTACTTC. V and J are TRBV3-1 (or the pseudogene TRBV3-2) and TRBJ2-7, with a weak D call TRBD1 (6 bases). The V gene's germline CDR1 is LGHDT and CDR2 YNNKEL (reference sequence). V lost 6 bases and J 3 bases, leaving 12 bases between the germline ends. This CDR3 has 13 residues.

The CDR3 is CASSKGQGNEAFF. In DNA form, the CDR3 reads TGTGCCAGCAGCAAAGGACAGGGGAATGAAGCTTTCTTT. The chain uses TRBV21-1 and TRBJ1-1; the table's D call, TRBD1, has no DNA check behind it. TRBV21-1 is a recognized pseudogene. The CDR3 runs to 13 residues.

The CDR3 DNA reads as TGTGCCAGCAGACCTCGGGGGTCGAACACCGGGGAGCTGTTTTTT. Translated, it gives CASRPRGSNTGELFF. The rearrangement links TRBV28 to TRBJ2-2; tentatively, D is TRBD2 (6 bases). Deletions cut 6 bases from V and 0 bases from J, with 11 bases between. CDR1 is MDHEN and CDR2 is SYDVKM in the germline V gene. CDR3 length: 15 amino acids.

The CDR3: CASSIGQGYQPQHF. The CDR3 coding sequence is TGTGCCAGTAGTATAGGACAGGGGTATCAGCCCCAGCATTTT. The V gene is TRBV19, the J gene TRBJ1-5; 8 bases line up with TRBD1. V lost 1 base to trimming and J lost 5 bases; unmatched junction nucleotides: 1. Germline V CDR1 and CDR2: LNHDA, SQIVND (reference sequence). The CDR3 contains 14 residues.